The present entry profiles one T cell receptor (beta chain) with its context. Its target is unknown. Analysis merged second doses at about 4 or about 12 weeks. Sequencing was performed with immunoSEQ multiplex PCR; in TCRdb, only in-frame clones are kept and a portion is missing. The repertoire holds roughly 30,000 clones, with 75% to 85% as singletons. This record comes from a study of T cell responses to AZD1222 COVID-19 vaccine. Whole-study results and caveats: In a largely white British group with more females than males, clonal diversity was possibly underestimated. The reported proportion of spike-specific TCRs targeting unmutated variant regions was nearly half. Spike-specific TCR breadth rose after two AZD1222 doses, and depth rose as well.

Trimming cost V 4 bases and J 6 bases, with 13 bases left between them. Per the germline V gene, CDR1 is SGHRS and CDR2 is YFSETQ. The CDR3 covers 13 residues. The source was peripheral blood, collected 28 days after the second AZD1222 dose. V usage is TRBV5-1 and J usage is TRBJ1-1; possibly TRBD1 for D (6 bases). The origin of this receptor is an adult who received the AZD1222 COVID-19 vaccine. The DNA for the CDR3 is TGCGCCAGCAGCAACGATAGGGGGTCTGAAGCTTTCTTT. It yields the protein CASSNDRGSEAFF.